This entry lists 28 T cell receptor beta chains sequenced from one sample in a study of T cells in women clearing cervical HPV infection. Libraries were prepared by immunoSEQ multiplex PCR; TCRdb keeps only in-frame clonotypes and omits some of them. This sample's table has about 20,000 clones. Material: blood buffy coat. All receptors come from a woman aged 18 to 75 with a cervical HPV16 infection that either progressed to CIN3+ or cleared (not recorded which).

As for this clone: The observed sequence ends 3 residues before the CDR3 terminus, with the missing tail filled in from the germline J gene. The rearrangement joins TRBV19 to TRBJ2-7; 7 bases match TRBD1. Unmatched junction bases numbered 8, after V lost 4 bases and J lost 2 bases. Looked up from germline, CDR1 is LNHDA and CDR2 is SQIVND (reference sequence). This CDR3 spans 15 amino acids. The CDR3 loop reads CASSKAYRGTYEQYF. The CDR3 bases that were read are TGTGCCAGTAGTAAGGCCTACAGGGGTACCTACGAG. The full variable domain, rest sourced from reference TRBV19 and TRBJ2-7, is DGGITQSPKYLFRKEGQNVTLSCEQNLNHDAMYWYRQDPGQGLRLIYYSQIVNDFQKGDIAEGYSVSREKKESFPLTVTSAQKNPTAFYLCASSKAYRGTYEQYFGPGTRLTVT.

Note on this clone: The CDR3 end lies 3 residues beyond the end of the read and is filled in from the germline J gene. The chain combines TRBV6-2 or TRBV6-3 with TRBJ2-5, with 7 bases fitting TRBD2. Losses at the gene ends were 11 bases for V and 5 bases for J; bases not matched to a gene: 8. CDR3 length equals 12 residues. Germline V gene sequence: CDR1 MNHEY, CDR2 SVGEGT. Here the CDR3 reads CAAGRGKETQYF. The part of the CDR3 DNA that was read is TGTGCCGCGGGGAGGGGTAAGGAGACC.

Worth noting for this clone: The missing CDR3 end, 3 residues past where the read stops, is filled in from the germline J gene. The chain combines TRBV29-1 with TRBJ1-2; D unresolved. Germline V gives CDR1 SQVTM, CDR2 ANQGSEA. This CDR3 has 11 amino acids. V lost 4 bases and J 4 bases, leaving 7 bases between the germline ends. The covered CDR3 bases are TGCAGCGTTGCACAGTTCTATGGC. Its protein product is CSVAQFYG. The CDR3 reads in full as CSVAQFYGYTF.

As regards this clone: The CDR3 end is not reached by the read, which stops 3 residues before it; the germline J gene fills it in. The V gene is TRBV19, the J gene TRBJ1-5; D possibly corresponds to TRBD1 (5 bases). Trimming took 2 bases from V and 9 from J, leaving 23 bases between them. Germline CDR1 reads LNHDA; CDR2 reads SQIVND (reference sequence). The CDR3 contains 17 residues. The part of the CDR3 DNA that was read is TGTGCCAGTAGTATATCACCTGGGGCTTGGGGTGAATGGCCC. As protein: CASSISPGAWGEWP. The whole CDR3 reads CASSISPGAWGEWPQHF.

Comment on this clone: Read sequence stops 3 residues before the CDR3 end, and the germline J gene provides the missing end. The chain links TRBV6-2 or TRBV6-3 to TRBJ2-3, with 8 bases aligning to TRBD2. Unmatched junction bases numbered 6, after V lost 6 bases and J lost 1 base. Per the germline V gene, CDR1 is MNHEY and CDR2 is SVGEGT. This CDR3 comprises 15 residues. Incomplete CDR3 DNA: TGTGCCAGCAGCCCGAGCGGGGGAGGCACAGATACG. Amino acid sequence: CASSPSGGGTDT. The entire CDR3 sequence reads CASSPSGGGTDTQYF.

Concerning this clone itself: The read ends 3 residues early relative to the CDR3; the germline J gene fills the gap. The V gene is TRBV5-1, the J gene TRBJ2-7; the D gene is possibly TRBD1 (5 bases). Trimming removed 1 base from V and 1 base from J, with 15 bases in between. Looked up from germline, CDR1 is SGHRS and CDR2 is YFSETQ. This CDR3 is 16 amino acids long. The CDR3 sequence: CASSLQSGLKSYEQYF. Partial CDR3 DNA: TGCGCCAGCAGCTTGCAGTCAGGGCTTAAATCCTACGAG.

The CDR3 bases that were read are TGTGCCAGCAGTTTATGGAGAGGGGGCGCTTTCGGGGAG. The encoded protein is CASSLWRGGAFGE. The full-length CDR3 reads as CASSLWRGGAFGELFF. The chain uses TRBV27 and TRBJ2-2; the match to TRBD1 covers 7 bases. The CDR3 end is not reached by the read, which stops 3 residues before it; the germline J gene fills it in. The CDR3 runs 16 residues. CDR1 is MNHEY and CDR2 is SMNVEV in the germline V gene (reference sequence). With 1 base clipped from V and 7 bases from J, the junction kept 9 bases outside the gene matches.

About this clone: The CDR3 end lies 3 residues beyond the end of the read and is filled in from the germline J gene. The gene calls are TRBV5-1 and TRBJ2-3; 8 nucleotides align to TRBD2. The CDR3 extends over 17 amino acids. V lost 4 bases and J lost 2; bases outside the gene matches: 12. Germline CDR1 reads SGHRS; CDR2 reads YFSETQ. CDR3 sequence: CASSAAPSSGVTDTQYF. The sequenced CDR3 bases are TGCGCCAGCAGCGCGGCCCCGAGTAGCGGGGTCACAGATACG.

Points on this clone: Read data end 3 residues before the CDR3 end; the end is taken from the germline J gene. The chain employs TRBV18 and TRBJ1-3; tentative D call: TRBD1 (5 bases). Per the germline V gene, CDR1 is KGHSH and CDR2 is LQKENI. The CDR3 spans 17 residues. Trimming pared 4 bases from V and 0 bases from J, leaving 16 bases between. CDR3 sequence: CASSLAAGHGSGNTIYF. CDR3 DNA (partial): TGTGCCAGCTCACTCGCGGCCGGACACGGCTCTGGAAACACC.

Worth noting for this clone: Read sequence stops 3 residues before the CDR3 end, and the germline J gene provides the missing end. V and J are TRBV19 and TRBJ1-2; 7 bases map to TRBD1. The CDR3 contains 16 residues. The trim removed 3 bases at V and 3 bases at J, leaving 10 bases unmatched. CDR1 LNHDA and CDR2 SQIVND come from the germline V gene (reference sequence). The CDR3 DNA, read in part, is TGTGCCAGTAGTATTCAGGGGGTGGCAGCGGACTATGGC. Its translation is CASSIQGVAADYG. The full-length CDR3 reads as CASSIQGVAADYGYTF.

A note on this clone: The read terminates 3 residues before the CDR3 end, so the remaining end is supplied by the germline J gene. V usage is TRBV5-1 and J usage is TRBJ2-1; 8 bases line up with TRBD2. The CDR3 is made up of 16 amino acids. V dropped 0 bases and J dropped 7; count of bases not matched to a gene: 9. Germline CDR1 reads SGHRS; CDR2 reads YFSETQ. The sequenced part of the CDR3 DNA is TGCGCCAGCAGCTTGGGGCGGGGGGCTACTCGGAATGAG. Translating gives CASSLGRGATRNE. The complete CDR3 reads CASSLGRGATRNEQFF. Using reference TRBV5-1 and TRBJ2-1 for the parts outside the CDR3, the full variable domain is KAGVTQTPRYLIKTRGQQVTLSCSPISGHRSVSWYQQTPGQGLQFLFEYFSETQRNKGNFPGRFSGRQFSNSRSEMNVSTLELGDSALYLCASSLGRGATRNEQFFGPGTRLTVL.

The CDR3 region is CASSRRGGNEQFF. The sequenced CDR3 bases are TGTGCCAGCAGCCGGCGGGGGGGCAATGAG. This chain uses TRBV14 with TRBJ2-1, with 9 bases that match TRBD2. The read comes to an end 3 residues before the CDR3 does, leaving the germline J gene to fill in the end. This CDR3 comprises 13 residues. V shed 4 bases and J 6 bases; nucleotides not matched to a gene: 1. The germline V gene encodes CDR1 SGHDN and CDR2 FVKESK.

The CDR3 bases that were read are TGCAGTGCTGTGGGCAACTCCTACAATGAG. Its protein product is CSAVGNSYNE. The complete CDR3 sequence is CSAVGNSYNEQFF. V is TRBV20-1 and J is TRBJ2-1, with D hard to call. The read stops 3 residues short of the end of the CDR3; the missing end is completed from the germline J gene. This CDR3 is built from 13 residues. Per germline, CDR1 DFQATT and CDR2 SNEGSKA (reference sequence). Trimming stripped 5 bases from V and 0 bases from J, with 8 bases between.

On this clone: The read is 3 residues too short to cover the CDR3 end, so that end is filled in from the germline J gene. The chain couples TRBV4-1 to TRBJ2-5; TRBD2 aligns across 12 bases. The CDR3 sequence is 18 residues long. Germline assignment: CDR1 MGHRA and CDR2 YSYEKL. V was pared by 1 base and J by 5 bases, with 11 bases of the junction left unmatched. CDR3 residues: CASSQGKLAGGVWETQYF. Incomplete CDR3 DNA: TGCGCCAGCAGCCAAGGGAAACTAGCGGGGGGAGTGTGGGAGACC.

Notes on this clone: The read gets to within 3 residues of the CDR3 end, and the germline J gene fills in the rest. The chain carries TRBV18 and TRBJ1-6; 8 bases align to TRBD1. The germline V gene encodes CDR1 KGHSH and CDR2 LQKENI. V shed 3 bases and J 10 bases; nucleotides not matched to a gene: 14. The CDR3 length is 17 residues. The covered CDR3 bases are TGTGCCAGCTCACCCCTCGGACAGGGCACTCCTGGCTCACCC. This codes for CASSPLGQGTPGSP. In full, the CDR3 is CASSPLGQGTPGSPLHF.

Concerning this clone: The junction departs from the called germline gene at one end, perhaps through a read error. The read finishes 3 residues shy of the CDR3 end, and the germline J gene is used to complete it. The chain couples TRBV9 to TRBJ2-1, with D unresolved. The germline CDR1 and CDR2 sequences are SGDLS and YYNGEE. CDR3 length: 13 residues. The CDR3 here is CASSVESYDEQFF. Partial CDR3 DNA: TGTGCCAGCAGCGTAGAAAGCTACGATGAG.

Turning to this clone: The read ends 3 residues early relative to the CDR3; the germline J gene fills the gap. The gene calls are TRBV30 and TRBJ1-3; D unclear. Trimming took off 5 bases at V and 0 bases at J, with 11 bases between the two ends. From germline, CDR1 is GTSNPN and CDR2 SVGIG (reference sequence). The CDR3 contains 14 residues. This CDR3 is CAWLAGRSGNTIYF. The CDR3 DNA, read in part, is TGTGCCTGGTTGGCAGGCCGCTCTGGAAACACC.

About this clone: The read halts 3 residues ahead of the CDR3 end, with the missing end drawn from the germline J gene. The genes are TRBV5-1 and TRBJ2-1, with TRBD1 matching over 7 bases. V lost 4 bases, J lost 4 bases, and 8 bases stayed unmatched. From germline, CDR1 is SGHRS and CDR2 YFSETQ. CDR3 length: 15 residues. The CDR3 protein is CASSRQGDVYNEQFF. The covered CDR3 bases are TGCGCCAGCAGCCGGCAGGGGGATGTTTACAATGAG.

To note about this clone: The read ends 3 residues before the CDR3 terminus; that terminus is restored from the germline J gene. V gene TRBV20-1 combines with J gene TRBJ1-6; D is undetermined. In germline, CDR1 is DFQATT, CDR2 SNEGSKA (reference sequence). This CDR3 has 17 amino acids. Between the trimmed V and J ends, which lost 4 bases and 0 bases, there was a span of 16 bases. The sequenced part of the CDR3 DNA is TGCAGTGCTAAAGAAGGCAGGTTGAACTCCTATAATTCACCC. It codes for CSAKEGRLNSYNSP. The CDR3 reads in full as CSAKEGRLNSYNSPLHF.

Points on this clone: The read finishes 3 residues shy of the CDR3 end, and the germline J gene is used to complete it. J is TRBJ1-2 and V is TRBV28, with D possibly TRBD1 on 6 matching bases. Germline V gene data show CDR1 as MDHEN and CDR2 as SYDVKM. This CDR3 has 16 amino acids. Here the CDR3 reads CASSTHGSWGRGGYTF. The sequenced CDR3 bases are TGTGCCAGCAGTACCCATGGGTCATGGGGGCGCGGGGGC.

A word on this clone: The observed sequence ends 3 residues before the CDR3 terminus, with the missing tail filled in from the germline J gene. The chain links TRBV20-1 to TRBJ2-7, with 7 bases identical to TRBD2. This CDR3 has 13 residues. In germline, CDR1 is DFQATT, CDR2 SNEGSKA (reference sequence). The V gene end was trimmed by 6 bases and the J gene end by 4 bases; junction bases not matched to a gene: 9. The CDR3 sequence is CSATGSGAYEQYF. CDR3 bases read: TGCAGTGCGACCGGAAGCGGGGCTTACGAG.

Comment on this clone: Coverage ceases 3 residues before the CDR3 finishes, and the germline J gene fills in the end. The rearrangement links TRBV30 to TRBJ1-1; D is unclear. Germline V CDR1 and CDR2: GTSNPN, SVGIG (reference sequence). V lost 3 bases and J 3 bases, leaving 5 bases between the germline ends. The CDR3 extends over 11 amino acids. The CDR3 spells CAWRRDTEAFF. The sequenced part of the CDR3 DNA is TGTGCCTGGAGGCGGGACACTGAA.

With respect to this clone: With the read ending 3 residues before the CDR3 end, the germline J gene is used to fill in that end. The chain employs TRBV7-9 and TRBJ1-3; D call uncertain. Trimming took off 0 bases at V and 4 bases at J, with 10 bases between the two ends. Germline CDR1 and CDR2: SEHNR and FQNEAQ (reference sequence). The CDR3 length is 15 residues. CDR3 loop: CASSLAEGAGNTIYF. The sequenced part of the CDR3 DNA is TGTGCCAGCAGCTTAGCTGAGGGTGCCGGAAACACC.

This clone is called medium-sized based on its frequency. The read ends 3 residues shy of where the CDR3 ends; the end is completed using the germline J gene. This rearrangement joins TRBV18 to TRBJ2-4, with 7 bases identical to TRBD1. The CDR3 sequence is 14 residues long. CDR1 is KGHSH, CDR2 LQKENI, per germline. The V segment lost 0 bases and the J segment 4 bases; nucleotides outside the gene matches: 0. The sequenced CDR3 bases are TGTGCCAGCTCACCACCGGGACAGAAAAACATT. It translates to CASSPPGQKNI. The CDR3 reads in full as CASSPPGQKNIQYF.

As concerns this clone: The read ends 3 residues before the CDR3 terminus; that terminus is restored from the germline J gene. This chain uses TRBV19 with TRBJ2-1, with 11 bases matching TRBD1. After removal of 1 base from V and 7 bases from J, the junction contained 6 bases not matched to a gene. The CDR3 contains 16 residues. CDR1 and CDR2 (germline): LNHDA, SQIVND (reference sequence). CDR3 bases read: TGTGCCAGTAGTATAGTTCTAGGACAGGGGGCAAATGAG. It encodes CASSIVLGQGANE. The whole CDR3 protein reads CASSIVLGQGANEQFF. Complete variable domain (other parts from reference TRBV19 and TRBJ2-1): DGGITQSPKYLFRKEGQNVTLSCEQNLNHDAMYWYRQDPGQGLRLIYYSQIVNDFQKGDIAEGYSVSREKKESFPLTVTSAQKNPTAFYLCASSIVLGQGANEQFFGPGTRLTVL.

Details on this clone: The missing CDR3 end, 3 residues past where the read stops, is filled in from the germline J gene. The J gene is TRBJ2-5, the V gene TRBV5-1; TRBD1 aligns across 9 bases. The V gene's germline CDR1 is SGHRS and CDR2 YFSETQ. The CDR3 covers 17 residues. J lost 2 bases, V lost 4 bases, and 12 bases had no gene match. Partial CDR3 DNA: TGCGCCAGCAGCGGGAGGGACAGGGTTAAGTGGCAAGAGACC. This codes for CASSGRDRVKWQET. The complete CDR3 reads CASSGRDRVKWQETQYF.

According to its frequency, this clone is large. The DNA ends 3 residues before the CDR3 does, and the rest of the CDR3 is filled in from the germline J gene. The chain is built from TRBV12-3 or TRBV12-4 and TRBJ1-6, with TRBD1 matching over 9 bases. The CDR3 extends over 18 amino acids. V was pared by 0 bases and J by 5 bases, with 8 bases of the junction left unmatched. Incomplete CDR3 DNA: TGTGCCAGCAGTTTAGCGCTAAATTGGGACAGGGATAATTCACCC. Protein sequence: CASSLALNWDRDNSP. The entire CDR3 protein is CASSLALNWDRDNSPLHF.

For this clone: The read ends 3 residues shy of where the CDR3 ends; the end is completed using the germline J gene. The chain recombines TRBV30 with TRBJ1-5, with TRBD1 identical over 8 bases. Germline V gene lookup returns CDR1 GTSNPN and CDR2 SVGIG (reference sequence). V shed 4 bases, J shed 1 base, and the junction held 6 bases outside the gene matches. The CDR3 length is 15 residues. This CDR3 is CAWTPTGESNQPQHF. The covered CDR3 bases are TGTGCCTGGACCCCGACAGGGGAAAGCAATCAGCCC.